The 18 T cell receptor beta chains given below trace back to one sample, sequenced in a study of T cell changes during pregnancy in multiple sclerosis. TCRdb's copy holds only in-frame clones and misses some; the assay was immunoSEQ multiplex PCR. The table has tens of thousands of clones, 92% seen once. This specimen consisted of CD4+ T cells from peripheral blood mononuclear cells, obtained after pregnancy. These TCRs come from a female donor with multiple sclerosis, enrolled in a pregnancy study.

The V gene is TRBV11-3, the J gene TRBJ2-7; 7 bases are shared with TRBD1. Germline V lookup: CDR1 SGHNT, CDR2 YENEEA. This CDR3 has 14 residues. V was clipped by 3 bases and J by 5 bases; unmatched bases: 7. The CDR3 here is CASSFGTAENEQYF. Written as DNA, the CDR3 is TGTGCCAGCAGCTTCGGGACAGCAGAGAACGAGCAGTACTTC.

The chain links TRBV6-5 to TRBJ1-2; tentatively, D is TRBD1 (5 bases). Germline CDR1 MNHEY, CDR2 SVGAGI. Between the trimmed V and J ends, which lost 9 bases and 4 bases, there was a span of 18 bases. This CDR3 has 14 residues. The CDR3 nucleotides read TGTGCCAGTCTCCATCTGGGAGGGGTCTATGGCTACACCTTC. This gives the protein CASLHLGGVYGYTF.

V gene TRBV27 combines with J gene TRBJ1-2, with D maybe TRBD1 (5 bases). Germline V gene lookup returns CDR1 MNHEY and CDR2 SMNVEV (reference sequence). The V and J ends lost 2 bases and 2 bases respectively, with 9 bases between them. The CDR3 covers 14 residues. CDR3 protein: CASSLREGNYGYTF. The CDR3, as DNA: TGTGCCAGCAGTTTAAGGGAGGGGAACTATGGCTACACCTTC.

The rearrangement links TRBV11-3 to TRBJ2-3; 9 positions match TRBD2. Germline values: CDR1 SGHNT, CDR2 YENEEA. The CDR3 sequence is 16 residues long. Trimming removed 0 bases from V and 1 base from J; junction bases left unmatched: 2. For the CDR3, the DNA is TGTGCCAGCAGCTTAGATTTAGCGGGGGGCACAGATACGCAGTATTTT. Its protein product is CASSLDLAGGTDTQYF.

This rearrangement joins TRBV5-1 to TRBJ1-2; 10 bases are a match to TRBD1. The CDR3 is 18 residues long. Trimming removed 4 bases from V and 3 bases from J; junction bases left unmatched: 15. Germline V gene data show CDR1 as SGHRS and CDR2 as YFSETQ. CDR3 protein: CASSVVPGQGILDYGYTF. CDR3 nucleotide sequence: TGCGCCAGCAGCGTAGTTCCGGGACAGGGGATCCTAGACTATGGCTACACCTTC.

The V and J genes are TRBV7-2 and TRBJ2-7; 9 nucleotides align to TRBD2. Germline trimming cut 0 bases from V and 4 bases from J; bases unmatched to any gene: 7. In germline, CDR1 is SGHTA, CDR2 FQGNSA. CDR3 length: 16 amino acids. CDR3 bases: TGTGCCAGCAGCTTAGCTAGCGGTGCGGGGGGGTACGAGCAGTACTTC. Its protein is CASSLASGAGGYEQYF.

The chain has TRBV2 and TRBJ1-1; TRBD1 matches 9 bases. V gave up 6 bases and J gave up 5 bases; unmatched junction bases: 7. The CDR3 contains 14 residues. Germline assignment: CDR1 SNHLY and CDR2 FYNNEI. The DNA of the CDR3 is TGTGCCAGCAGCGTCGGGACAGGGTGGACTGAAGCTTTCTTT. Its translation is CASSVGTGWTEAFF.

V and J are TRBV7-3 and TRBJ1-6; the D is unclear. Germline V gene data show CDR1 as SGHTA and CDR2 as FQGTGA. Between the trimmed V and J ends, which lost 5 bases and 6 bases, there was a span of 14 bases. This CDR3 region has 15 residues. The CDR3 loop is CASSLLSGGNSPLHF. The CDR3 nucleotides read TGTGCCAGCAGCCTTCTGTCTGGCGGTAATTCACCCCTCCACTTT.

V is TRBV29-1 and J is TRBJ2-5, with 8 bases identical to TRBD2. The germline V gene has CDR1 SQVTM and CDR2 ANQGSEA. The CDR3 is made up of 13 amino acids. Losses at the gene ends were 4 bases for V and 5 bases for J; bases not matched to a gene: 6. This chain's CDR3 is CSVGGGPRETQYF. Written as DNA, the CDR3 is TGCAGCGTTGGCGGGGGGCCCAGGGAGACCCAGTACTTC. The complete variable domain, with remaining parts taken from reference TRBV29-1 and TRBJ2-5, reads SAVISQKPSRDICQRGTSLTIQCQVDSQVTMMFWYRQQPGQSLTLIATANQGSEATYESGFVIDKFPISRPNLTFSTLTVSNMSPEDSSIYLCSVGGGPRETQYFGPGTRLLVL.

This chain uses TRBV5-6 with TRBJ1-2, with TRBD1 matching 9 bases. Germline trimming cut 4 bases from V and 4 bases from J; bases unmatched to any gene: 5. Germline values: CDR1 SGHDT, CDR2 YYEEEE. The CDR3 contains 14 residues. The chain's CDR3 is CASSGQGRGYGYTF. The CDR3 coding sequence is TGTGCCAGCAGCGGACAGGGGCGCGGCTATGGCTACACCTTC. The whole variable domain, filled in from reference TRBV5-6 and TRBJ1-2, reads DAGVTQSPTHLIKTRGQQVTLRCSPKSGHDTVSWYQQALGQGPQFIFQYYEEEERQRGNFPDRFSGHQFPNYSSELNVNALLLGDSALYLCASSGQGRGYGYTFGSGTRLTVV.

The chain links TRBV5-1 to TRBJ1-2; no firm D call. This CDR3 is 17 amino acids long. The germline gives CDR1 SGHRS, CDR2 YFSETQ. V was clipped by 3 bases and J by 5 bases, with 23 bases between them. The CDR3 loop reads CASSSSRGTDFTYGYTF. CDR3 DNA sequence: TGCGCCAGCAGCTCATCACGGGGAACGGACTTCACTTATGGCTACACCTTC.

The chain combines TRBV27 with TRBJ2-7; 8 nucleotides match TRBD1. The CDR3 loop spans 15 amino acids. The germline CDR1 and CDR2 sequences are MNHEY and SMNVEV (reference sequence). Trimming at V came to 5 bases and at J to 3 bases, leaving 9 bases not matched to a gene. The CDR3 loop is CASSKPNTGGYEQYF. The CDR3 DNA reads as TGTGCCAGCAGTAAACCCAACACAGGGGGCTACGAGCAGTACTTC.

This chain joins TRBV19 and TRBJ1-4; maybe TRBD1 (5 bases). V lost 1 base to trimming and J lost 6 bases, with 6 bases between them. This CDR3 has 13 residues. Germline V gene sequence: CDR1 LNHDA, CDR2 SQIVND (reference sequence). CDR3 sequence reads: CASSIVRDEKLFF. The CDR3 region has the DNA TGTGCCAGTAGTATAGTCAGGGATGAAAAACTGTTTTTT.

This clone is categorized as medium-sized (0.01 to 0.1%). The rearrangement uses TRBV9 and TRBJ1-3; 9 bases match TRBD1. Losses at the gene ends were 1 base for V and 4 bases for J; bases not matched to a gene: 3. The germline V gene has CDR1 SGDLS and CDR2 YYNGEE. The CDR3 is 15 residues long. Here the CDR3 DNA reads TGTGCCAGCAGCGTAACAGGGGGCTTAGGAAACACCATATATTTT. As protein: CASSVTGGLGNTIYF.

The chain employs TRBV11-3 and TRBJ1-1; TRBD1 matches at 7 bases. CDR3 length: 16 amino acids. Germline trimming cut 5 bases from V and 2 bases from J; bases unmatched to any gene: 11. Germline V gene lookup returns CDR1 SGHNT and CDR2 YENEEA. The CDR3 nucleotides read TGTGCCAGCAGCCCGACCTTAGGGACAGACAACACTGAAGCTTTCTTT. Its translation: CASSPTLGTDNTEAFF.

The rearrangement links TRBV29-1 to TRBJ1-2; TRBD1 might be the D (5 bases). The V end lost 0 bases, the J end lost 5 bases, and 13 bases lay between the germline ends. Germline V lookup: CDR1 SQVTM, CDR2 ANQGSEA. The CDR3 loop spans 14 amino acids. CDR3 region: CSVEDQGFGYGYTF. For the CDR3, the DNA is TGCAGCGTTGAAGATCAGGGTTTTGGTTATGGCTACACCTTC.

CDR3 amino acids: CASSVDQGTDTQYF. The CDR3 DNA reads as TGTGCCAGCAGCGTAGACCAGGGGACAGATACGCAGTATTTT. V is TRBV9 and J is TRBJ2-3; D is possibly TRBD1 (6 bases). Germline V gives CDR1 SGDLS, CDR2 YYNGEE. V was trimmed by 0 bases and J by 3 bases, leaving 8 bases between them. This CDR3 is 14 amino acids long.

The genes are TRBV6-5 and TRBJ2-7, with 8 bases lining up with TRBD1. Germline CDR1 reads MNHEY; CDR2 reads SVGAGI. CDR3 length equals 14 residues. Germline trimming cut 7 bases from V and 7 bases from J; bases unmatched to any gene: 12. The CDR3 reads CASTRGQGAGEQYF. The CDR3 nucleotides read TGTGCCAGCACAAGGGGGCAGGGGGCAGGGGAGCAGTACTTC.